Sequencing of this TCR beta chain was carried out in a study of blood T cell repertoires in COVID-19. In the authors' methods: Estimation of nucleated cell counts was performed using reference gene primer amplification. Profiling relied on immunoSEQ multiplex PCR, and the TCRdb table lists in-frame clones only, not all of them. The V and J calls and clone size are taken from that table; D and trimming were inferred from the DNA. The table records 25,000 to 35,000 clones, approximately 72% of them present only once. The CDR3 sequence is 14 residues long. Trimming at V came to 6 bases and at J to 4 bases, leaving 6 bases not matched to a gene. CDR1 and CDR2 (germline): SGHNT, YYREEE (reference sequence).

The V gene is TRBV5-4, the J gene TRBJ2-1; 8 bases are a match to TRBD2. This TCR came from an elderly man with acute or convalescent COVID-19. The sequencing input was peripheral blood. The CDR3 here is CASTLRGGYNEQFF. In DNA form, the CDR3 reads TGTGCCAGCACCCTCCGGGGGGGTTACAATGAGCAGTTCTTC.